Presented here are 6 T cell receptor beta chains from one specimen sequenced in a study of T cell responses to AZD1222 COVID-19 vaccine. Generated by immunoSEQ multiplex PCR, the TCRdb table keeps only in-frame clones and is missing some. Of approximately 120,000 clones in the sample, about nine tenths were seen once. This specimen consisted of peripheral blood, obtained 28 days after the second AZD1222 dose. These receptors all stem from an adult who received the AZD1222 COVID-19 vaccine.

The rearrangement joins TRBV6-5 to TRBJ2-1, with 10 bases aligning to TRBD1. CDR1 and CDR2 from the germline V gene are MNHEY and SVGAGI. V was pared by 5 bases and J by 4 bases, with 2 bases of the junction left unmatched. The CDR3 runs 14 residues. The CDR3 reads CASSRTGGYNEQFF. Written as DNA, the CDR3 is TGTGCCAGCAGTAGGACAGGGGGATACAATGAGCAGTTCTTC.

The V and J genes are TRBV6-6 and TRBJ1-2; D possibly corresponds to TRBD1 (5 bases). The CDR3 sequence is 15 residues long. The germline V gene encodes CDR1 MNHNY and CDR2 SVGAGI (reference sequence). V was pared by 0 bases and J by 7 bases, with 15 bases between. This chain's CDR3 is CASSYSQGVSSGYTF. CDR3 sequence (DNA): TGTGCCAGCAGTTACTCGCAGGGCGTCTCATCTGGCTACACCTTC.

The rearrangement links TRBV30 to TRBJ1-1; 9 nucleotides align to TRBD1. V gave up 2 bases and J gave up 1 base; unmatched junction bases: 5. This CDR3 spans 15 amino acids. Germline loops: CDR1 GTSNPN, CDR2 SVGIG (reference sequence). CDR3: CAWSTGQGQNTEAFF. In nucleotides, the CDR3 is TGTGCCTGGAGTACCGGACAGGGGCAGAACACTGAAGCTTTCTTT.

The rearrangement joins TRBV12-3 or TRBV12-4 to TRBJ2-1; no definite D call. This CDR3 is built from 13 residues. The V and J ends lost 6 bases and 5 bases respectively, with 11 bases between them. This CDR3 is CASSPPFDNEQFF. The DNA of the CDR3 is TGTGCCAGCAGCCCCCCTTTTGACAATGAGCAGTTCTTC.

The CDR3 sequence: CASSPSESSYEQYF. The CDR3 DNA is TGTGCCAGCTCACCGTCGGAAAGCTCCTACGAGCAGTACTTC. This chain uses TRBV18 with TRBJ2-7; D is unresolved. The CDR3 is made up of 14 amino acids. Trimming removed 3 bases from V and 0 bases from J, with 9 bases in between. The germline V gene has CDR1 KGHSH and CDR2 LQKENI.

This clone appeared a few times. This chain uses TRBV10-3 with TRBJ1-6; D not resolved. V lost 9 bases, J lost 9 bases, and 18 bases lay in between. This CDR3 spans 14 amino acids. Germline V gene lookup returns CDR1 ENHRY and CDR2 SYGVKD. CDR3 protein: CAISGPAPSSPLHF. The DNA for the CDR3 is TGTGCCATTTCCGGGCCGGCGCCAAGTTCACCCCTCCACTTT.